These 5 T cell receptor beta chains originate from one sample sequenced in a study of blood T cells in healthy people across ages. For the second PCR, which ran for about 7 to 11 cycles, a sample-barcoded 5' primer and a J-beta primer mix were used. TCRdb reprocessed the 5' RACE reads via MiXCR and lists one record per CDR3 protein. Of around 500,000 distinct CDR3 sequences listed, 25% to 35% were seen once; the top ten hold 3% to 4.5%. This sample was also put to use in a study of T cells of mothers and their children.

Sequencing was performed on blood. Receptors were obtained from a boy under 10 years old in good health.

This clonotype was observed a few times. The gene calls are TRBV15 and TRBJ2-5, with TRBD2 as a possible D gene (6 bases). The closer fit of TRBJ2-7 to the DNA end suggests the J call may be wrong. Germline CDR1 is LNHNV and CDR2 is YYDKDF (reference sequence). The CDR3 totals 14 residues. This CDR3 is CATSGGLFDSEQYF. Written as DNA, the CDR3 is TGTGCCACCAGCGGGGGACTCTTCGACTCCGAGCAGTACTTC.

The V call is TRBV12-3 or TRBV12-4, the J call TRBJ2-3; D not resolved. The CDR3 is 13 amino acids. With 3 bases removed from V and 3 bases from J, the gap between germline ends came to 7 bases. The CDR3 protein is CASSFFRTDTQYF. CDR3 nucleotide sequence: TGTGCCAGCAGTTTTTTCAGAACAGATACGCAGTATTTT.

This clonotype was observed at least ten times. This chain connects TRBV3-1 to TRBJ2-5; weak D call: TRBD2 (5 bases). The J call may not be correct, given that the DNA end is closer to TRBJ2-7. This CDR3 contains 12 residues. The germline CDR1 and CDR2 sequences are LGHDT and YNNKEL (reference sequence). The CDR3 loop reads CASSQDSGEQYF. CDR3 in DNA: TGTGCCAGCAGCCAAGACAGCGGCGAGCAGTACTTC.

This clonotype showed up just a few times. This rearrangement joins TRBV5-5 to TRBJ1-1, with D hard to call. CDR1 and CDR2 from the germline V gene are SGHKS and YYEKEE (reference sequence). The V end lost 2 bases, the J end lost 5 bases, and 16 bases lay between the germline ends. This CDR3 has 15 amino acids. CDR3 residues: CASSFYLGGGTEAFF. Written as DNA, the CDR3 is TGTGCCAGCAGCTTTTATCTGGGAGGAGGAACTGAAGCTTTCTTT. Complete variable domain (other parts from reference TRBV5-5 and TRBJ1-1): DAGVTQSPTHLIKTRGQQVTLRCSPISGHKSVSWYQQVLGQGPQFIFQYYEKEERGRGNFPDRFSARQFPNYSSELNVNALLLGDSALYLCASSFYLGGGTEAFFGQGTRLTVV.

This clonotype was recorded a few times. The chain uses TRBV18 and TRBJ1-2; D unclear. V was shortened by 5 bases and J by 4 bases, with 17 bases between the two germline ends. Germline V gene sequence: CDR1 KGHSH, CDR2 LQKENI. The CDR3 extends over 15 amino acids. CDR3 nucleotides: TGTGCCAGCTCAAGCTCACATACCCAACTCTATGGCTACACCTTC. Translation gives CASSSSHTQLYGYTF.